This passage covers 28 T cell receptor beta chains from one sample sequenced in a study of shared clonotypes between healthy human individuals. Profiled with immunoSEQ multiplex PCR; TCRdb holds only in-frame clones, not every one. Here the sample spans roughly 2.2 million clones, 92% being singletons. Specimen: naive CD4+ T cells from PBMCs. This sample's subset: CD45RA+ positively selected. The receptors stem from a man aged 18 to 30 in good health. Some clones in this sample may be carry-over from other donors' samples.

V gene TRBV18 combines with J gene TRBJ1-1; no clear D gene. V gave up 3 bases and J gave up 0 bases, with 14 bases separating them. The CDR3 is 16 amino acids. Germline V gives CDR1 KGHSH, CDR2 LQKENI. CDR3 DNA sequence: TGTGCCAGCTCACCCACCGTGGAGATCATGAACACTGAAGCTTTCTTT. It translates to CASSPTVEIMNTEAFF.

Notes on this clone: This same CDR3 is encoded by further DNA sequences in the sample. J is TRBJ2-7 and V is TRBV28, with D maybe TRBD2 (7 bases). Germline V lookup: CDR1 MDHEN, CDR2 SYDVKM. The CDR3 sequence is 15 residues long. The V gene lost 5 bases and the J gene lost 3 bases, with 17 bases spanning the gap. The CDR3 sequence is CASSLGGAGDYEQYF. The CDR3 DNA reads TGTGCCAGCAGTCTAGGGGGGGCGGGAGACTACGAGCAGTACTTC.

This chain connects TRBV6-1 to TRBJ1-2, with D hard to call. Germline-derived CDR1 and CDR2 are MNHNS and SASEGT. V was pared by 1 base and J by 4 bases, with 7 bases between. The CDR3 runs 13 residues. The CDR3 DNA sequence: TGTGCCAGCAGTGAAGTGTCAGGCTATGGCTACACCTTC. This translates into CASSEVSGYGYTF.

Comment on this clone: Other DNA variants within this sample encode the same CDR3. The chain uses TRBV28 and TRBJ2-3; D gene unclear. Between the trimmed V and J ends, which lost 5 bases and 6 bases, there was a span of 9 bases. The CDR3 has 12 residues. Germline V lookup: CDR1 MDHEN, CDR2 SYDVKM. The DNA of the CDR3 is TGTGCCAGCAGTCTACTTGGGGATACGCAGTATTTT. It encodes CASSLLGDTQYF.

This chain joins TRBV28 and TRBJ2-5; TRBD2 matches at 8 bases. Per germline, CDR1 MDHEN and CDR2 SYDVKM. V lost 2 bases, J lost 5 bases, and 10 bases stayed unmatched. The CDR3 length is 16 residues. CDR3 sequence reads: CASSLTPYGRGETQYF. CDR3 in DNA: TGTGCCAGCAGTTTAACCCCCTACGGGAGGGGGGAGACCCAGTACTTC.

This clone was detected once. The chain recombines TRBV6-1 with TRBJ1-5; perhaps TRBD1 as D (5 bases). The CDR3 consists of 15 residues. Germline loops: CDR1 MNHNS, CDR2 SASEGT. Trimming took off 7 bases at V and 2 bases at J, with 15 bases between the two ends. The CDR3 coding sequence is TGTGCCAGCAAGCAAGGGGCGATGGGCAATCAGCCCCAGCATTTT. Protein sequence: CASKQGAMGNQPQHF.

The rearrangement links TRBV21-1 to TRBJ2-2. TRBV21-1 is an annotated pseudogene. CDR3 length: 13 amino acids. DNA for the CDR3: TGTGCCAGCAGCAGCCGACCCACCGGGGAGCTGTTTTTT. Its protein is CASSSRPTGELFF.

Regarding this clone: Other nucleotide sequences in the sample specify the same CDR3. The CDR3 protein is CASSLQGGQPQHF. CDR3 DNA: TGTGCCAGCAGTTTACAGGGAGGGCAGCCCCAGCATTTT. The chain employs TRBV28 and TRBJ1-5; maybe TRBD1 (5 bases). V was cut by 2 bases and J by 7 bases, with 9 bases left in between. This CDR3 is built from 13 residues. The V gene's germline CDR1 is MDHEN and CDR2 SYDVKM.

The genes are TRBV5-1 and TRBJ1-1; 8 positions agree with TRBD1. There are 16 residues in the CDR3. Germline CDR1 reads SGHRS; CDR2 reads YFSETQ. The ends lost 4 bases at V and 6 bases at J; junction bases unmatched: 14. CDR3 amino acids: CASSTEHDRTGSEAFF. CDR3 nucleotide sequence: TGCGCCAGCAGCACGGAGCACGACCGGACAGGGTCTGAAGCTTTCTTT.

This sequence joins TRBV28 and TRBJ1-4; D may be TRBD1 (6 bases). The CDR3 extends over 15 amino acids. Trimming took 5 bases from V and 8 from J, leaving 18 bases between them. Germline V CDR1 and CDR2: MDHEN, SYDVKM. The CDR3: CASSRPGALREKLFF. In DNA, the CDR3 is TGTGCCAGCAGTCGGCCAGGGGCGTTACGAGAAAAACTGTTTTTT.

This chain uses TRBV19 with TRBJ2-2; 8 bases are a match to TRBD1. The CDR3 contains 16 residues. V shed 1 base and J 6 bases; nucleotides not matched to a gene: 7. Germline loops: CDR1 LNHDA, CDR2 SQIVND (reference sequence). CDR3 region: CASSIGTRGPAGELFF. In DNA form, the CDR3 reads TGTGCCAGTAGTATAGGGACCAGGGGGCCCGCCGGGGAGCTGTTTTTT. The full variable domain, rest sourced from reference TRBV19 and TRBJ2-2, is DGGITQSPKYLFRKEGQNVTLSCEQNLNHDAMYWYRQDPGQGLRLIYYSQIVNDFQKGDIAEGYSVSREKKESFPLTVTSAQKNPTAFYLCASSIGTRGPAGELFFGEGSRLTVL.

The CDR3 region is CASSPSLWGSSYNEQFF. CDR3 bases: TGTGCCAGCTCCCCCTCCTTATGGGGGAGCTCCTACAATGAGCAGTTCTTC. The V and J genes are TRBV5-4 and TRBJ2-1; the D gene could be TRBD1 or TRBD2 (5 bases each). This CDR3 has 17 amino acids. Germline CDR1 reads SGHNT; CDR2 reads YYREEE (reference sequence). Trimming pared 7 bases from V and 0 bases from J, leaving 20 bases between.

In DNA, the CDR3 is TGCGCCAGCAGCCCAACGGGGGTGCGGGCCCAATCCTACAATGAGCAGTTCTTC. This encodes CASSPTGVRAQSYNEQFF. The genes are TRBV4-1 and TRBJ2-1, with D maybe TRBD2 (6 bases). V was shortened by 4 bases and J by 1 base, with 20 bases between the two germline ends. There are 18 residues in the CDR3. Per the germline V gene, CDR1 is MGHRA and CDR2 is YSYEKL.

With regard to this clone: This sample includes further DNA sequences coding for the same CDR3. This chain links TRBV29-1 with TRBJ1-1; 8 nucleotides align to TRBD1. Germline V gives CDR1 SQVTM, CDR2 ANQGSEA. The CDR3 length is 12 residues. Germline trimming cut 6 bases from V and 1 base from J; bases unmatched to any gene: 1. CDR3: CSVDRGNTEAFF. The CDR3 DNA is TGCAGCGTAGACAGGGGGAACACTGAAGCTTTCTTT.

This clone was seen a single time. The V call is TRBV7-2, the J call TRBJ1-2; D call uncertain. The germline gives CDR1 SGHTA, CDR2 FQGNSA. The CDR3 covers 15 residues. V gave up 5 bases and J gave up 3 bases, with 16 bases separating them. The CDR3 is CASSPQRALHYGYTF. As DNA, the CDR3 is TGTGCCAGCAGCCCCCAGAGGGCTCTCCACTATGGCTACACCTTC.

This chain links TRBV28 with TRBJ1-3; D remains ambiguous. The CDR3 loop spans 15 amino acids. Deletions cut 3 bases from V and 0 bases from J, with 9 bases between. Germline assignment: CDR1 MDHEN and CDR2 SYDVKM. CDR3 protein: CASSFQAISGNTIYF. CDR3 sequence (DNA): TGTGCCAGCAGTTTCCAGGCAATCTCTGGAAACACCATATATTTT. The whole variable domain, filled in from reference TRBV28 and TRBJ1-3, reads DVKVTQSSRYLVKRTGEKVFLECVQDMDHENMFWYRQDPGLGLRLIYFSYDVKMKEKGDIPEGYSVSREKKERFSLILESASTNQTSMYLCASSFQAISGNTIYFGEGSWLTVV.

The chain carries TRBV7-2 and TRBJ2-2; 11 bases match TRBD2. V shed 6 bases and J 7 bases; nucleotides not matched to a gene: 7. Germline values: CDR1 SGHTA, CDR2 FQGNSA. The CDR3 totals 15 residues. The CDR3 coding sequence is TGTGCCAGCAGTTATAAGACTAGCGGGGTCGGGGAGCTGTTTTTT. Its protein is CASSYKTSGVGELFF.

Details on this clone: A junction boundary mismatches the germline segment, possibly from a read error. This CDR3 reads CAWSVRGPQGF. The CDR3 DNA follows: TGTGCCTGGAGTGTACGAGGACCCCAAGGTTTC. V usage is TRBV30 and J usage is TRBJ1-2, with D uncertain. Germline V gene lookup returns CDR1 GTSNPN and CDR2 SVGIG (reference sequence). This CDR3 contains 11 residues.

V usage is TRBV15 and J usage is TRBJ2-7; 8 bases fit TRBD1. Trimming removed 5 bases from V and 1 base from J; junction bases left unmatched: 4. The CDR3 consists of 14 residues. CDR1 and CDR2 from the germline V gene are LNHNV and YYDKDF (reference sequence). The CDR3 region has the DNA TGTGCCACCAGCCCCCGACAGGGGTCCTACGAGCAGTACTTC. Its translation is CATSPRQGSYEQYF.

The chain has TRBV5-1 and TRBJ1-2; TRBD1 aligns across 7 bases. The junction had 6 bases not matched to a gene; V was cut back by 4 bases and J by 3 bases. This CDR3 contains 14 residues. The germline CDR1 and CDR2 sequences are SGHRS and YFSETQ. CDR3 residues: CASSMTGTDYGYTF. In DNA, the CDR3 is TGCGCCAGCAGCATGACCGGGACAGACTATGGCTACACCTTC.

The chain has TRBV6-5 and TRBJ2-7, with D maybe TRBD2 (6 bases). Between the trimmed V and J ends, which lost 7 bases and 2 bases, there was a span of 15 bases. The CDR3 spans 14 residues. Germline CDR1 MNHEY, CDR2 SVGAGI. CDR3 in amino acids: CASTGTAGTYEQYF. The DNA for the CDR3 is TGTGCCAGCACAGGGACTGCCGGAACCTACGAGCAGTACTTC.

The gene calls are TRBV30 and TRBJ2-1; a weak D match, TRBD2 (5 bases). This CDR3 is built from 13 residues. Trimming took off 2 bases at V and 6 bases at J, with 11 bases between the two ends. Germline assignment: CDR1 GTSNPN and CDR2 SVGIG (reference sequence). CDR3 sequence reads: CAWSPNGVNEQFF. The CDR3, as DNA: TGTGCCTGGAGTCCAAACGGGGTCAATGAGCAGTTCTTC.

This sequence joins TRBV28 and TRBJ2-2, with TRBD2 identical over 11 bases. Germline-derived CDR1 and CDR2 are MDHEN and SYDVKM. The V gene end was trimmed by 6 bases and the J gene end by 0 bases; junction bases not matched to a gene: 15. This CDR3 has 20 amino acids. The DNA of the CDR3 is TGTGCCAGCAGACTAGGACTAGCGGGTGGTCGGGGTCCGAACACCGGGGAGCTGTTTTTT. Translation gives CASRLGLAGGRGPNTGELFF.

As to this clone: The identical CDR3 is also encoded by other nucleotide sequences in the sample. The V call is TRBV25-1, the J call TRBJ1-1; D is unclear. CDR3 size: 11 residues. Trimming left V 3 bases short and J 5 bases short, with 4 bases between. Germline values: CDR1 MGHDK, CDR2 SYGVNS. CDR3 loop: CASSERTEAFF. The CDR3 nucleotides are TGTGCCAGCAGTGAGAGAACTGAAGCTTTCTTT.

This chain uses TRBV28 with TRBJ2-1, with TRBD1 matching over 10 bases. The CDR3 is 15 residues long. Germline CDR1 is MDHEN and CDR2 is SYDVKM. The ends lost 5 bases at V and 3 bases at J; junction bases unmatched: 4. Here the CDR3 reads CASSETGGFYNEQFF. CDR3 DNA sequence: TGTGCCAGCAGTGAGACAGGGGGCTTCTACAATGAGCAGTTCTTC. Variable domain in full (rest from reference TRBV28 and TRBJ2-1): DVKVTQSSRYLVKRTGEKVFLECVQDMDHENMFWYRQDPGLGLRLIYFSYDVKMKEKGDIPEGYSVSREKKERFSLILESASTNQTSMYLCASSETGGFYNEQFFGPGTRLTVL.

There are a few counts of this clone. This chain uses TRBV19 with TRBJ1-2; D perhaps matches TRBD1 (5 bases). The CDR3 is 13 amino acids. CDR1 is LNHDA and CDR2 is SQIVND in the germline V gene (reference sequence). V lost 5 bases to trimming and J lost 5 bases, with 12 bases between them. The CDR3 here is CASSAQGRYGYTF. As DNA, the CDR3 is TGTGCCAGTAGTGCTCAGGGTAGATATGGCTACACCTTC.

About this clone itself: Other DNA sequences in the same sample also yield this CDR3. This chain joins TRBV11-2 and TRBJ2-7; D is uncertain. Trimming left V 0 bases short and J 3 bases short, with 3 bases between. The CDR3 consists of 12 residues. The germline gives CDR1 SGHAT, CDR2 FQNNGV. CDR3 nucleotide sequence: TGTGCCAGCAGCTTAGACGGCTACGAGCAGTACTTC. It is translated as CASSLDGYEQYF.

This rearrangement joins TRBV5-1 to TRBJ2-1; 10 nucleotides match TRBD2. Losses at the gene ends were 7 bases for V and 5 bases for J; bases not matched to a gene: 6. In germline, CDR1 is SGHRS, CDR2 YFSETQ. The CDR3 runs to 14 residues. The CDR3 sequence is CASRTSGTNNEQFF. The CDR3 DNA reads TGCGCCAGCCGGACTAGCGGAACGAACAATGAGCAGTTCTTC. The entire variable domain, with the rest obtained from reference TRBV5-1 and TRBJ2-1, is as follows: KAGVTQTPRYLIKTRGQQVTLSCSPISGHRSVSWYQQTPGQGLQFLFEYFSETQRNKGNFPGRFSGRQFSNSRSEMNVSTLELGDSALYLCASRTSGTNNEQFFGPGTRLTVL.